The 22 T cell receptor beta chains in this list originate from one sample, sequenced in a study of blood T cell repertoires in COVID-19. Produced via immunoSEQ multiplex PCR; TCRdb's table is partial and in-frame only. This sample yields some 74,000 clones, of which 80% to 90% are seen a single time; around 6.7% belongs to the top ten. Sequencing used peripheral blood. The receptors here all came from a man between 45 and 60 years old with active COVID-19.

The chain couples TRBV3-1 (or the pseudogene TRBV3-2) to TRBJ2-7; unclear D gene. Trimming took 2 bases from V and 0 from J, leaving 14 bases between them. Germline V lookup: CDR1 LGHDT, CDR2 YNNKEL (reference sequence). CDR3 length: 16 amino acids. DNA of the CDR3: TGTGCCAGCAGCCAACCAACCCCCTTTAGCTCCTACGAGCAGTACTTC. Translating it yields CASSQPTPFSSYEQYF.

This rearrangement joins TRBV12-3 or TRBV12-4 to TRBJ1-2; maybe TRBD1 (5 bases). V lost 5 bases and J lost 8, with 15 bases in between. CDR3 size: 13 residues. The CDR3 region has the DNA TGTGCCAGCAGTCTCACTTACAGGAGCGGCTACACCTTC. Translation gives CASSLTYRSGYTF.

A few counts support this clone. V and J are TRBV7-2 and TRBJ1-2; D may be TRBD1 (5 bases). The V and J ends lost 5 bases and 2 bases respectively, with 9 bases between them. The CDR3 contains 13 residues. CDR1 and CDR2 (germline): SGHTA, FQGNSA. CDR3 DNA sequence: TGTGCCAGCAGCCTGACAGTCAACTATGGCTACACCTTC. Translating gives CASSLTVNYGYTF.

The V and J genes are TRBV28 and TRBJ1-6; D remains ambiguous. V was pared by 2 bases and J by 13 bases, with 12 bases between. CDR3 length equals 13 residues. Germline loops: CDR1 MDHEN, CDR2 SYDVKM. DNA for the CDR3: TGTGCCAGCAGTTTACGTCACACCTCGCCCCTCCACTTT. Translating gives CASSLRHTSPLHF.

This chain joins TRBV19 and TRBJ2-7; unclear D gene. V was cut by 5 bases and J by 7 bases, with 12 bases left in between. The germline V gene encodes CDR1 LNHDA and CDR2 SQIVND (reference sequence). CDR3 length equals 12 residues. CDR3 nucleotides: TGTGCCAGTAGTCTCGACGGGTTGGAGCAGTACTTC. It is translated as CASSLDGLEQYF. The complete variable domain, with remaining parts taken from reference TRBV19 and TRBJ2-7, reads DGGITQSPKYLFRKEGQNVTLSCEQNLNHDAMYWYRQDPGQGLRLIYYSQIVNDFQKGDIAEGYSVSREKKESFPLTVTSAQKNPTAFYLCASSLDGLEQYFGPGTRLTVT.

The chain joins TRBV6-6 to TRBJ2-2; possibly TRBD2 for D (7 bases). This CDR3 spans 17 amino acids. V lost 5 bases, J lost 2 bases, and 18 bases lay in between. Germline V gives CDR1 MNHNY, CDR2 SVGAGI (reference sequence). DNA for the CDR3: TGTGCCAGCAGTCCCCTCGTGGGGGGGCGAAACACCGGGGAGCTGTTTTTT. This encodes CASSPLVGGRNTGELFF.

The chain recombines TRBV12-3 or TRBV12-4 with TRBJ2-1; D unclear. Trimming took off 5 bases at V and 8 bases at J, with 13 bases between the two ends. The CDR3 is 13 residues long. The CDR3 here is CASSTVLGDEQFF. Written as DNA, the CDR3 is TGTGCCAGCAGTACCGTCCTAGGTGATGAGCAGTTCTTC.

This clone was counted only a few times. Here the CDR3 DNA reads TGTGCCAGCCCCCAAGAACCGCGGCGCACAGATACGCAGTATTTT. It codes for CASPQEPRRTDTQYF. This rearrangement joins TRBV27 to TRBJ2-3; D gene ambiguous. V was pared by 8 bases and J by 1 base, with 16 bases between. CDR3 length: 15 residues. CDR1 and CDR2 from the germline V gene are MNHEY and SMNVEV (reference sequence).

The CDR3: CASRKEAGAPGNTIYF. CDR3 in DNA: TGTGCCAGCAGGAAAGAGGCGGGGGCACCTGGAAACACCATATATTTT. The chain is built from TRBV6-6 and TRBJ1-3; D possibly corresponds to TRBD1 (6 bases). Trimming cost V 6 bases and J 2 bases, with 17 bases left between them. In germline, CDR1 is MNHNY, CDR2 SVGAGI (reference sequence). The CDR3 has 16 amino acids.

The CDR3 region is CASSLAMDRGNIQYF. The CDR3 DNA follows: TGTGCCAGCAGCTTAGCGATGGACAGGGGCAACATTCAGTACTTC. The rearrangement uses TRBV7-9 and TRBJ2-4; TRBD1 aligns across 9 bases. Germline values: CDR1 SEHNR, CDR2 FQNEAQ (reference sequence). The CDR3 totals 15 residues. Unmatched junction bases numbered 4, after V lost 0 bases and J lost 7 bases.

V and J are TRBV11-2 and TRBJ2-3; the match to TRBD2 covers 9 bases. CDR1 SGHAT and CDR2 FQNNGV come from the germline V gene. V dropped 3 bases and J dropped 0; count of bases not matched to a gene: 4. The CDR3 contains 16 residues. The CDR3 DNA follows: TGTGCCAGCAGCTTTACTAGCGGGTGGAGCACAGATACGCAGTATTTT. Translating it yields CASSFTSGWSTDTQYF.

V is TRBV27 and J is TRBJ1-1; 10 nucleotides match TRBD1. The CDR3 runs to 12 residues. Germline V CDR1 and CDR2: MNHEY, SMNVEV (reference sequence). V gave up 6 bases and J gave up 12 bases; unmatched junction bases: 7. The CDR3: CASSQRGQGTFF. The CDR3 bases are TGTGCCAGCAGCCAGAGGGGACAGGGGACTTTCTTT.

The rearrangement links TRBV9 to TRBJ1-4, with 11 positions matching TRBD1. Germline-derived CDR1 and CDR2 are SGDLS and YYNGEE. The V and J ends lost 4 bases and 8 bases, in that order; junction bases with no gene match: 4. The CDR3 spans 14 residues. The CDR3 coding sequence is TGTGCCAGCAGCCGGGACAGGGGGAGCGAAAAACTGTTTTTT. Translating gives CASSRDRGSEKLFF.

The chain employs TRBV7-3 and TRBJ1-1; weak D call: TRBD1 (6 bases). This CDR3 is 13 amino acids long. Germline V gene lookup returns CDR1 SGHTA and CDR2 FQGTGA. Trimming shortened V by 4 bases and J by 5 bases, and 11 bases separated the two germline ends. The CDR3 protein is CASSSQTGTEAFF. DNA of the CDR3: TGTGCCAGCAGCTCGCAGACAGGTACTGAAGCTTTCTTT.

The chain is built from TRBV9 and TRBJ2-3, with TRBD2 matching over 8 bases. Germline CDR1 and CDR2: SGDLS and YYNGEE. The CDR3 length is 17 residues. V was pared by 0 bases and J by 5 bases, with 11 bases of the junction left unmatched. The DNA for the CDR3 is TGTGCCAGCAGCGTAGTAGGTAGCGGGGATCATGGAGATACGCAGTATTTT. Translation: CASSVVGSGDHGDTQYF.

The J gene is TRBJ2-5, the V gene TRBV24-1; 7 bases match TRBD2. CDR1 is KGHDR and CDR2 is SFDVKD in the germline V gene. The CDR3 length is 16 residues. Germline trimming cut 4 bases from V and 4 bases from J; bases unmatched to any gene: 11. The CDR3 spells CATSDPGRGGRETQYF. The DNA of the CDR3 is TGTGCCACCAGTGACCCCGGTCGGGGAGGGCGAGAGACCCAGTACTTC.

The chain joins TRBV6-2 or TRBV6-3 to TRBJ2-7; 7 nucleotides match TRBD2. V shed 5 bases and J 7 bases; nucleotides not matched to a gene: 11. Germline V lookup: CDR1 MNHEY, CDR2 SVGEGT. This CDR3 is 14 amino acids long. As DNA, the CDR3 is TGTGCCAGCAGTCCGCGGGGAGGGGTGAAGGAGCAGTACTTC. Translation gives CASSPRGGVKEQYF.

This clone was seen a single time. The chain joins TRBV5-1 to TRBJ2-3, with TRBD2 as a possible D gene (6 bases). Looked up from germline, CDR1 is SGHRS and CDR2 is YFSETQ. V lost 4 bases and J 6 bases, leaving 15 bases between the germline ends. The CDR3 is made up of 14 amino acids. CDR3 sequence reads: CASSPGLVWDTQYF. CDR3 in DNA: TGCGCCAGCAGCCCGGGACTGGTTTGGGATACGCAGTATTTT.

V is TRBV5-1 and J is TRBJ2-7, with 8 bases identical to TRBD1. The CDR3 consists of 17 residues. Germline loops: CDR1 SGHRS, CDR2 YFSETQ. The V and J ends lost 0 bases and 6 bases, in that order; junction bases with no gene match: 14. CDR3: CASSLGGQGAGTGEQYF. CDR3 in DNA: TGCGCCAGCAGCTTGGGGGGCCAGGGGGCAGGTACGGGCGAGCAGTACTTC. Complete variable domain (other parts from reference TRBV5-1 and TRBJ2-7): KAGVTQTPRYLIKTRGQQVTLSCSPISGHRSVSWYQQTPGQGLQFLFEYFSETQRNKGNFPGRFSGRQFSNSRSEMNVSTLELGDSALYLCASSLGGQGAGTGEQYFGPGTRLTVT.

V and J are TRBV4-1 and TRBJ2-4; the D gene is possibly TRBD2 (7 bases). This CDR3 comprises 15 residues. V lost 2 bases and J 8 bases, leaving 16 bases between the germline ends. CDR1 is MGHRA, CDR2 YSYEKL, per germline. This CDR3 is CASSQRQGREDIQYF. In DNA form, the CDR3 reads TGCGCCAGCAGCCAAAGGCAGGGGAGGGAGGACATTCAGTACTTC.

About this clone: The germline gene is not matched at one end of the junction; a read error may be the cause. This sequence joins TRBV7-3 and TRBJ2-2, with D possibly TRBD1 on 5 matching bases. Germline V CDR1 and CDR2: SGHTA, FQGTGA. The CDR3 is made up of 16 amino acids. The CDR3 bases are TGTGCCAGCAGCTTAAATGGGGCCAAGAACGCCGGGGAGCTGTTTTTT. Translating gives CASSLNGAKNAGELFF.

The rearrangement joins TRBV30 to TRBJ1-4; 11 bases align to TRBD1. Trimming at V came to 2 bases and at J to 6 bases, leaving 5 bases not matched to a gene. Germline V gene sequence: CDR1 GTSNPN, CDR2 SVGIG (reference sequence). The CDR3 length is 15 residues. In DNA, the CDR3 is TGTGCCTGGAGTAGGGGACAGGGGGGGTATGAAAAACTGTTTTTT. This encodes CAWSRGQGGYEKLFF.